This note documents a single TCR beta chain sequence. The entry originates in a study of blood T cells in healthy people across ages. Trimming cost V 5 bases and J 6 bases, with 20 bases left between them. The CDR3 extends over 14 amino acids. Per germline, CDR1 DFQATT and CDR2 SNEGSKA (reference sequence). Through a sample-barcoded 5' primer and a J-beta primer mix, a second PCR was run for 7 to 11 cycles. TCRdb called the 5' RACE reads again in MiXCR, with one record for every CDR3 protein. The table lists around 1.5 million distinct CDR3 sequences, roughly 30% of them singletons. The clonotype was recovered from a woman aged 25 to 45 in good health. The chain recombines TRBV20-1 with TRBJ2-7, with D possibly TRBD2 on 7 matching bases. Sequencing was carried out using blood. Here the CDR3 reads CSASPRGANLEQYF. CDR3 coding DNA: TGCAGTGCTTCGCCCCGGGGGGCGAACCTCGAGCAGTACTTC.